This is a list of T cell receptor beta chains from one sample in a study of identical twins. TCRdb redid the calling of the 5' RACE reads with MiXCR, one entry per CDR3 protein. The sample contains roughly 490,000 distinct CDR3 sequences, around 15% of which appear only once. The same data also contributed to another study, on yellow fever vaccine responses in identical twins.

The sample comprised CD4+ T cells sorted from blood. The origin of the receptors is a woman between 18 and 29 years old in good health. Each CDR3 is given with its conserved first and last residue.

TRBV12-3/TRBV12-4	TRBJ2-2	CASRSGELFF
TRBV4-3	TRBJ2-6	CASSQDRRLTGANVLTF
TRBV12-3/TRBV12-4	TRBJ2-7	CASSSISYEQYF
TRBV6-2/TRBV6-3	TRBJ1-1	CASSYSGLLNTEAFF
TRBV9	TRBJ2-5	CASSVGGLAGGRGTQYF
TRBV3-1	TRBJ2-2	CASSQEGQTGELFF
TRBV5-1	TRBJ2-1	CASSLTSLGNEQFF
TRBV7-9	TRBJ1-1	CASSSNIGAKAFF
TRBV11-2	TRBJ1-6	CASSFRSSYNSPLHF
TRBV2	TRBJ2-3	CASNPSGGADTQYF
TRBV5-6	TRBJ2-5	CASSWKETQYF
TRBV20-1	TRBJ2-5	CSARADGQETQYF
TRBV5-1	TRBJ2-1	CASSLAGVTYNEQFF
TRBV11-2	TRBJ2-7	CASSLEGGSYYEQYF
TRBV5-5	TRBJ2-7	CASRSSDRHPGEQYF
TRBV24-1	TRBJ2-3	CATSGGAAILTDTQYF
TRBV10-3	TRBJ2-6	CAIRAGQGGTGANVLTF
TRBV20-1	TRBJ2-7	CSARDPGTPYEQYF
TRBV4-2	TRBJ2-1	CASSQGEGGRGFNEQFF
TRBV6-2/TRBV6-3	TRBJ2-5	CASSLVSGTQYF
TRBV20-1	TRBJ2-3	CSALAVGEDTQYF
TRBV7-9	TRBJ1-4	CASSLFNEKLFF
TRBV5-1	TRBJ1-5	CASSVNSNQPQHF